The present T cell receptor beta chain was sequenced within a study of cytomegalovirus exposure and HLA in healthy donors listed by TCRdb under 2017. Concerning the study at large: According to a later analysis, one platform produced both the roughly 130 validation repertoires and the 666 repertoires of the first cohort. The study aimed to test whether signatures of past pathogen exposure could be identified by cataloging public T cell receptors. Besides the first cohort of 500 to 700 subjects, a separate validation cohort made up of around 120 different subjects was used. The study combined high-throughput TCR immunosequencing, statistical association of individual TCRs with disease status, and machine learning to predict cytomegalovirus infection status. Overall results and qualifications from the work: A few of the identified cytomegalovirus-associated TCR beta chains were confirmed in vitro to be specific for cytomegalovirus antigens. The classifier was reported to diagnose cytomegalovirus status with high specificity and sensitivity in both the original cohort and the validation cohort. According to the authors, the approach could potentially be generalized to other disease states and immunological phenotypes. A later analysis lacked HLA typing for the validation cohort, so it scored co-occurrence in that cohort across all 120 or so repertoires. In the study, some 180 TCR beta chains were listed as associated with cytomegalovirus. Of the cluster scores, approximately 94% were above 0 in a later analysis, which found that TCRs clustered in the first cohort also tended to co-occur in the 90 to 150 validation repertoires. Most TCR sequences were observed very rarely across donors, whereas some public TCRs were present in many individuals.

Library preparation was by the immunoSEQ multiplex PCR assay. In the paper's pipeline: A statistical classification framework was built for diagnosing cytomegalovirus status from the catalog of TCR beta chain sequences. What TCRdb holds here is the immuneACCESS table cut down to in-frame rearrangements. Part of the clones is not present; checked against another copy, under half of the missing clones reflect an unresolved V gene, and the others are unexplained. V, J and clone size are taken as reported in that table, and D and trimming were inferred from the DNA itself. The sample table holds about 130,000 clones, of which approximately 82% were seen once. Together, the top ten hold roughly 29% of the sample. Separate from the roughly 650-subject first cohort, the validation cohort of 120 subjects was the group to which the donors belonged. This clone was observed a single time. The antigen it binds to is not known. No much larger clonotype is one base removed from it; base qualities were not supplied.

Sequenced input: PBMCs. The sequence came from a man under 40 in good health and CMV-seropositive.

The DNA is TGTGCCAGCAGCGGATCTATGGGGGCATCGCAGTATTTT. Its protein reads: CASSGSMGASQYF. The chain links TRBV9 with TRBJ2-3, and the D gene may be TRBD1, 6 bases matching. Trimming at the junction amounts to 3 bases on V and 10 bases on J, and the germline ends lie 15 bases apart. CDR1 and CDR2 were assigned from the germline V gene as SGDLS and YYNGEE. The CDR3 sequence holds 13 residues, the cysteine and phenylalanine included. Only the CDR3 part of the read is kept: 39 bases, read in frame from the first base.